These 3 T cell receptor beta chains originate from one sample sequenced in a study of post-analysis software for immune sequencing data. General study findings and limits: Several TRBV segments were more frequent in patients than controls; TRBV5-6, TRBV5-1 and TRBV20-1 belonged to this group.

No antigen has been assigned to these receptors. cDNA libraries for TCR beta contained unique molecular identifiers. TCRdb redid the calling of the PCR reads with MiXCR, one entry per CDR3 protein. This sample carries about 800,000 distinct CDR3 sequences, around 27% of them seen once, and the ten largest clones take under 0.7%. The sequencing sample was made of blood. Source of these receptors: a girl aged 10 to 17 with multiple sclerosis.

This clonotype was observed a few times. The gene calls are TRBV20-1 and TRBJ2-6; D gene unclear. Germline V gives CDR1 DFQATT, CDR2 SNEGSKA (reference sequence). The CDR3 totals 15 residues. Between the trimmed V and J ends, which lost 0 bases and 1 base, there was a span of 7 bases. The CDR3 bases are TGCAGTGCTAGAGATGTAGGATCTGGGGCCAACGTCCTGACTTTC. Encoded protein: CSARDVGSGANVLTF.

This clonotype was seen a handful of times. V gene TRBV20-1 combines with J gene TRBJ2-3, with TRBD1 as a possible D gene (6 bases). The CDR3 consists of 14 residues. Germline CDR1 reads DFQATT; CDR2 reads SNEGSKA (reference sequence). The ends were cut back, 6 bases at V and 2 bases at J, with 15 bases in the middle. CDR3 amino acids: CSAGKQGVTDTQYF. CDR3 sequence (DNA): TGCAGTGCGGGGAAACAGGGTGTCACAGATACGCAGTATTTT.

This clonotype was detected only a few times. The chain links TRBV7-9 to TRBJ1-2; no reliable D call. The CDR3 consists of 11 residues. The germline gives CDR1 SEHNR, CDR2 FQNEAQ (reference sequence). V was pared by 4 bases and J by 6 bases, with 6 bases between. CDR3 protein: CASSYSDGYTF. The CDR3 DNA is TGTGCCAGCAGCTACAGTGATGGCTACACCTTC.